Presented here are 23 T cell receptor beta chains from one specimen sequenced in a study of T-cell memory formation after mild COVID-19. In TCRdb, the 5' RACE reads were re-called with MiXCR into one record per CDR3 protein. This sample carries approximately 100,000 distinct CDR3 sequences, over 8.5% of them seen once, and the ten largest clones take approximately 40%. The sequenced sample consisted of PBMCs or a T cell subset sorted from them (not recorded which). The receptors stem from a man younger than 30 who had mild COVID-19 (a few samples of this study predate the infection). Cell type and time point are not known.

This chain links TRBV11-2 with TRBJ1-6, with D unclear. From germline, CDR1 is SGHAT and CDR2 FQNNGV. CDR3 length equals 14 residues. Trimming pared 5 bases from V and 3 bases from J, leaving 8 bases between. The CDR3 region has the DNA TGTGCCAGCAGCCTGACTCTCTATAATTCACCCCTCCACTTT. Translated: CASSLTLYNSPLHF.

Many counts were recorded for this clonotype. The gene calls are TRBV7-9 and TRBJ2-3, with 8 bases matching TRBD2. Unmatched junction bases numbered 18, after V lost 7 bases and J lost 3 bases. Per germline, CDR1 SEHNR and CDR2 FQNEAQ (reference sequence). This CDR3 contains 18 residues. The CDR3 spells CASTPDAGGYERTDTQYF. CDR3 sequence (DNA): TGTGCCAGCACCCCCGACGCGGGGGGATACGAAAGAACAGATACGCAGTATTTT.

This clonotype has a count of ten or more. This CDR3 reads CASSLSSRGIQETQYF. As DNA, the CDR3 is TGTGCCAGCAGCTTAAGCTCGCGGGGAATCCAAGAGACCCAGTACTTC. The V gene is TRBV7-9, the J gene TRBJ2-5; tentatively, D is TRBD2 (6 bases). Germline-derived CDR1 and CDR2 are SEHNR and FQNEAQ (reference sequence). The CDR3 covers 16 residues. V lost 2 bases and J lost 1, with 14 bases in between.

The genes are TRBV4-1 and TRBJ1-1; TRBD1 is a possible D gene (5 bases). Trimming stripped 4 bases from V and 3 bases from J, with 12 bases between. Germline V CDR1 and CDR2: MGHRA, YSYEKL. The CDR3 is made up of 14 amino acids. CDR3 nucleotide sequence: TGCGCCAGCAGCCCCGCCTCGGGGGACACTGAAGCTTTCTTT. Protein sequence: CASSPASGDTEAFF.

J is TRBJ2-3 and V is TRBV7-9, with 9 bases lining up with TRBD1. Trimming at V came to 5 bases and at J to 0 bases, leaving 6 bases not matched to a gene. Germline V gene sequence: CDR1 SEHNR, CDR2 FQNEAQ (reference sequence). The CDR3 sequence is 16 residues long. As DNA, the CDR3 is TGTGCCAGCAGCCCCTGGACAGGGGACAGCACAGATACGCAGTATTTT. This encodes CASSPWTGDSTDTQYF.

The chain has TRBV7-8 and TRBJ2-7, with D perhaps TRBD1 or TRBD2 (5 bases each). The CDR3 has 15 residues. Germline assignment: CDR1 SGHVS and CDR2 FQNEAQ. V gave up 5 bases and J gave up 2 bases, with 16 bases separating them. CDR3 coding DNA: TGTGCCAGCAGCCTTAAACCGGGGCCAACCTACGAGCAGTACTTC. It translates to CASSLKPGPTYEQYF.

This clonotype has at least ten counts. V usage is TRBV7-9 and J usage is TRBJ2-7, with 8 positions matching TRBD1. In germline, CDR1 is SEHNR, CDR2 FQNEAQ (reference sequence). The CDR3 totals 17 residues. V shed 4 bases, J shed 1 base, and the junction held 12 bases outside the gene matches. As DNA, the CDR3 is TGTGCCAGCAGCTCCGAGACAGGGGCCACCGGGTCCTACGAGCAGTACGTC. This translates into CASSSETGATGSYEQYV.

In its sample, this clonotype was seen many times. The chain recombines TRBV20-1 with TRBJ2-1, with 10 nucleotides matching TRBD2. Per the germline V gene, CDR1 is DFQATT and CDR2 is SNEGSKA (reference sequence). The CDR3 covers 17 residues. The V and J ends lost 6 bases and 2 bases, in that order; junction bases with no gene match: 13. Here the CDR3 reads CSAPKGLAGAPYNEQFF. The CDR3 coding sequence is TGCAGTGCGCCCAAGGGGCTAGCGGGGGCCCCCTACAATGAGCAGTTCTTC.

This clonotype was counted a few times. The rearrangement links TRBV28 to TRBJ1-6, with TRBD1 identical over 8 bases. The V segment lost 3 bases and the J segment 5 bases; nucleotides outside the gene matches: 0. This CDR3 has 14 amino acids. CDR1 and CDR2 from the germline V gene are MDHEN and SYDVKM. CDR3 sequence: CASSLTGDNSPLHF. In DNA form, the CDR3 reads TGTGCCAGCAGTTTGACAGGGGATAATTCACCCCTCCACTTT.

This clonotype was observed at least ten times. The CDR3 nucleotides are TGTGCCAGCAGCTTAGAACAGATGAACACTGAAGCTTTCTTT. Translated: CASSLEQMNTEAFF. The chain carries TRBV11-2 and TRBJ1-1, with no clear D. CDR3 size: 14 residues. The germline V and J ends were trimmed by 0 bases and 0 bases, with 5 bases remaining between them. Germline V gene sequence: CDR1 SGHAT, CDR2 FQNNGV.

This clonotype was seen at least ten times. This chain uses TRBV12-3 or TRBV12-4 with TRBJ2-3, with TRBD2 identical over 13 bases. The CDR3 has 16 residues. Losses at the gene ends were 7 bases for V and 1 base for J; bases not matched to a gene: 5. The CDR3 nucleotides are TGTGCCAGCACCTTTACTAGCGGGGGGGGCACAGATACGCAGTATTTT. As protein: CASTFTSGGGTDTQYF.

V is TRBV14 and J is TRBJ2-1; the D is unclear. Per germline, CDR1 SGHDN and CDR2 FVKESK. V was cut by 3 bases and J by 3 bases, with 12 bases left in between. The CDR3 sequence is 15 residues long. The CDR3 loop reads CASSHLLGLYNEQFF. CDR3 sequence (DNA): TGTGCCAGCAGCCATCTCCTTGGGCTCTACAATGAGCAGTTCTTC.

The chain links TRBV4-3 to TRBJ2-7; D uncertain. Germline V CDR1 and CDR2: LGHNA, YSLEER. This CDR3 is 14 amino acids long. V lost 0 bases to trimming and J lost 1 base, with 7 bases between them. The CDR3, as DNA: TGCGCCAGCAGCCAAGATACGGATTCCTACGAGCAGTACTTC. This encodes CASSQDTDSYEQYF.

In this sample, this clonotype turned up a few times. V is TRBV27 and J is TRBJ1-5, with D perhaps matching TRBD1 (5 bases). Germline values: CDR1 MNHEY, CDR2 SMNVEV (reference sequence). The ends were cut back, 5 bases at V and 0 bases at J, with 11 bases in the middle. The CDR3 runs to 15 residues. CDR3 in amino acids: CASSPDIYSNQPQHF. The CDR3, as DNA: TGTGCCAGCAGTCCGGACATTTATAGCAATCAGCCCCAGCATTTT.

This clonotype has a handful of counts. The chain joins TRBV7-9 to TRBJ1-5, with no clear D. V was pared by 8 bases and J by 5 bases, with 4 bases between. In germline, CDR1 is SEHNR, CDR2 FQNEAQ (reference sequence). The CDR3 runs to 10 residues. The CDR3 nucleotides read TGTGCCAGCGGGGATCAGCCCCAGCATTTT. Its protein is CASGDQPQHF.

This clonotype was seen a handful of times. The chain employs TRBV4-3 and TRBJ2-7, with 8 nucleotides matching TRBD1. This CDR3 contains 14 residues. V shed 2 bases and J 4 bases; nucleotides not matched to a gene: 4. CDR1 and CDR2 (germline): LGHNA, YSLEER. The CDR3 loop is CASSQSDRGYEQYF. DNA of the CDR3: TGCGCCAGCAGCCAATCTGACAGGGGATACGAGCAGTACTTC.

At least ten counts were recorded for this clonotype. This CDR3 is CATSDPLGPPGELFF. The CDR3 region has the DNA TGTGCCACCAGTGATCCGCTAGGTCCCCCCGGGGAGCTGTTTTTT. This rearrangement joins TRBV24-1 to TRBJ2-2; D is uncertain. The CDR3 has 15 residues. The V end lost 3 bases, the J end lost 6 bases, and 13 bases lay between the germline ends. The germline V gene has CDR1 KGHDR and CDR2 SFDVKD.

This clonotype was picked up a small number of times. V gene TRBV3-1 combines with J gene TRBJ2-2; a possible D gene is TRBD1 (6 bases). The germline V and J ends were trimmed by 1 base and 1 base, with 10 bases remaining between them. This CDR3 comprises 16 residues. CDR1 is LGHDT and CDR2 is YNNKEL in the germline V gene (reference sequence). In DNA, the CDR3 is TGTGCCAGCAGCCAAGTTTCCAGGGGGAACACCGGGGAGCTGTTTTTT. It specifies CASSQVSRGNTGELFF.

The CDR3 reads CASSQATGGDEKLFF. Here the CDR3 DNA reads TGCGCCAGCAGCCAGGCTACAGGGGGGGATGAAAAACTGTTTTTT. This chain joins TRBV4-1 and TRBJ1-4; 8 bases fit TRBD1. V lost 3 bases and J lost 6; bases outside the gene matches: 6. The CDR3 extends over 15 amino acids. CDR1 is MGHRA, CDR2 YSYEKL, per germline.

The chain combines TRBV7-2 with TRBJ2-1; 12 nucleotides agree with TRBD1. This CDR3 spans 16 amino acids. V shed 5 bases and J 8 bases; nucleotides not matched to a gene: 10. The germline V gene has CDR1 SGHTA and CDR2 FQGNSA. The CDR3 DNA sequence: TGTGCCAGCAGCAAACGGGGGGACAGGGGGCTGGATGAGCAGTTCTTC. It is translated as CASSKRGDRGLDEQFF.

This clonotype has ten or more counts. The rearrangement joins TRBV29-1 to TRBJ1-1; D gene ambiguous. Germline values: CDR1 SQVTM, CDR2 ANQGSEA. This CDR3 region has 13 residues. V lost 4 bases to trimming and J lost 2 bases, with 11 bases between them. The CDR3 protein is CSVGKGSNTEAFF. The CDR3 DNA sequence: TGCAGCGTTGGAAAGGGATCTAACACTGAAGCTTTCTTT.

This clonotype was seen ten or more times. The chain uses TRBV7-9 and TRBJ1-2, with D tentatively TRBD1 (6 bases). Germline V gives CDR1 SEHNR, CDR2 FQNEAQ (reference sequence). V was clipped by 5 bases and J by 4 bases, with 14 bases between them. CDR3 size: 14 residues. CDR3 sequence (DNA): TGTGCCAGCAGCCGCGGGGGGCCTGGCTATGGCTACACCTTC. Translated: CASSRGGPGYGYTF.

The gene calls are TRBV4-1 and TRBJ2-7; a weak D match, TRBD2 (6 bases). V lost 4 bases and J 7 bases, leaving 17 bases between the germline ends. CDR1 is MGHRA, CDR2 YSYEKL, per germline. The CDR3 length is 14 residues. CDR3 region: CASSRGTGVWEQYF. CDR3 DNA: TGCGCCAGCAGCCGCGGGACGGGGGTCTGGGAGCAGTACTTC.